This T cell receptor (beta chain) is from a study of blood T cell repertoires in COVID-19. V shed 7 bases, J shed 2 bases, and the junction held 6 bases outside the gene matches. CDR1 LNHDA and CDR2 SQIVND come from the germline V gene (reference sequence). This CDR3 comprises 15 residues. Sequencing used immunoSEQ multiplex PCR; TCRdb keeps in-frame clones, though not all of them. The table shows about 490,000 clones, with 80% to 90% occurring only once. The chain is built from TRBV19 and TRBJ2-1; TRBD1 aligns across 9 bases. This sequence originates from a human donor in a cohort sampled during active COVID-19. What was sequenced was peripheral blood. The CDR3 reads CASTLDRGPYNEQFF. The CDR3 DNA is TGTGCCAGTACCTTGGACAGGGGTCCCTACAATGAGCAGTTCTTC.